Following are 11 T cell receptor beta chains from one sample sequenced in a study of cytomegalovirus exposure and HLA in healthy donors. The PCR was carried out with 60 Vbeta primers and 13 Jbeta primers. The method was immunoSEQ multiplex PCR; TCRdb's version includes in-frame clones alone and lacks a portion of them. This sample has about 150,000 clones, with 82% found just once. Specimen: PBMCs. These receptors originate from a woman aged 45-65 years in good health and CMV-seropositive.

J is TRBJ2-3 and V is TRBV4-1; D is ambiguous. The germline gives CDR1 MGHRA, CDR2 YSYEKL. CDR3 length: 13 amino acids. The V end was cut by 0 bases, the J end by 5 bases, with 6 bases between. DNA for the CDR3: TGCGCCAGCAGCCAAGAGAGGAGAGATACGCAGTATTTT. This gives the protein CASSQERRDTQYF.

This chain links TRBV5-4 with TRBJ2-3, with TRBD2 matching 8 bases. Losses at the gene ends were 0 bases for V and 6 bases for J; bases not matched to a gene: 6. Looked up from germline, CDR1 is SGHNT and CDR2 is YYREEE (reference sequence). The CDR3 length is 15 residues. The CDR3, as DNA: TGTGCCAGCAGCTTGGGAAGAATAGCGGGGGATACGCAGTATTTT. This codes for CASSLGRIAGDTQYF.

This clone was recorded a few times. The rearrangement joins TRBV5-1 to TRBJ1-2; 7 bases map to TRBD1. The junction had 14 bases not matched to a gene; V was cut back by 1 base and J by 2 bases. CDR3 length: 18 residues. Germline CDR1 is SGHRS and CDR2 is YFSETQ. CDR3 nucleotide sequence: TGCGCCAGCAGCTTGAGTGGCAGCTCCTTACAGGGGAACTATGGCTACACCTTC. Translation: CASSLSGSSLQGNYGYTF.

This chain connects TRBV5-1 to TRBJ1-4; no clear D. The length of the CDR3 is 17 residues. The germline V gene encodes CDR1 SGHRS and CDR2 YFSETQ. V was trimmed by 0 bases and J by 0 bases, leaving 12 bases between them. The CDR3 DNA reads TGCGCCAGCAGCTTGGTTCCGGGAACGACAACTAATGAAAAACTGTTTTTT. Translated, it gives CASSLVPGTTTNEKLFF.

The CDR3 sequence is CASSSAGGTGIQYF. The DNA of the CDR3 is TGTGCCAGCAGTTCGGCAGGGGGCACTGGCATTCAGTACTTC. The chain recombines TRBV6-5 with TRBJ2-4; 8 bases match TRBD1. The CDR3 consists of 14 residues. J gave up 9 bases and V 4 bases, and 8 bases lay outside the gene matches. Germline values: CDR1 MNHEY, CDR2 SVGAGI.

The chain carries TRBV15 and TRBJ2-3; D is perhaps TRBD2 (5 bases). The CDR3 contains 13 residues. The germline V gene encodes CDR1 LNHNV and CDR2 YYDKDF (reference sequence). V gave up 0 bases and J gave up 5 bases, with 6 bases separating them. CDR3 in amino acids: CATSRDAGDTQYF. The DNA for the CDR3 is TGTGCCACCAGCAGAGATGCGGGAGATACGCAGTATTTT. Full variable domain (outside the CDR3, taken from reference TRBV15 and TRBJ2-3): DAMVIQNPRYQVTQFGKPVTLSCSQTLNHNVMYWYQQKSSQAPKLLFHYYDKDFNNEADTPDNFQSRRPNTSFCFLDIRSPGLGDTAMYLCATSRDAGDTQYFGPGTRLTVL.

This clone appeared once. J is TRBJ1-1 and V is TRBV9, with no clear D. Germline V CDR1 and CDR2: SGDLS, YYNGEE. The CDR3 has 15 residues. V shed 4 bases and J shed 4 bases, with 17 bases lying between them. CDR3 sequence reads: CASSPPVSLGTEAFF. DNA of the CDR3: TGTGCCAGCAGCCCCCCAGTTTCTCTAGGCACTGAAGCTTTCTTT.

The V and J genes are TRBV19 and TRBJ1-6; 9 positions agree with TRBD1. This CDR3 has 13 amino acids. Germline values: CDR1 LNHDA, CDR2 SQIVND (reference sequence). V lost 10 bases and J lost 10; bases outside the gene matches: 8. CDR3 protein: CATADRGRSPLHF. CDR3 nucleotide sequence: TGTGCCACAGCGGACAGGGGACGGTCACCCCTCCACTTT.

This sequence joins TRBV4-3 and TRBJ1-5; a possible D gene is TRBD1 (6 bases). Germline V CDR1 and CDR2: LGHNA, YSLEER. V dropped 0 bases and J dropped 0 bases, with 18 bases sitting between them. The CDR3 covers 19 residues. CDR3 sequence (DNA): TGCGCCAGCAGCCAAGATCCTCCCCAGGGGACGAATAGCAATCAGCCCCAGCATTTT. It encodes CASSQDPPQGTNSNQPQHF.

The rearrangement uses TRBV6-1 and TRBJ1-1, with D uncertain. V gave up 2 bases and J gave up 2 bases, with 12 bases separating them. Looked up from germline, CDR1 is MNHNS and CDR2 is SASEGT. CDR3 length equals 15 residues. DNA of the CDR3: TGTGCCAGCAGTGAACGTCCCAGATCTAACACTGAAGCTTTCTTT. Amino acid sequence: CASSERPRSNTEAFF.

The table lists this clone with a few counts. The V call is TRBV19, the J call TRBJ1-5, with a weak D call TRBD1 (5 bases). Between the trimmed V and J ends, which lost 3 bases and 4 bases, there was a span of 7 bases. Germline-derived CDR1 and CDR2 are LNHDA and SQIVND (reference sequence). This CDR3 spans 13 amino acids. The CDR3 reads CASSIGGNQPQHF. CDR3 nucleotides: TGTGCCAGTAGTATCGGGGGGAATCAGCCCCAGCATTTT.